This TCR beta chain was identified in a study of T cell responses to AZD1222 COVID-19 vaccine. Some clones are missing from TCRdb's copy, which holds only in-frame ones; the method was immunoSEQ multiplex PCR. The data show about 110,000 clones, roughly nine tenths seen once. The trim removed 6 bases at V and 6 bases at J, leaving 16 bases unmatched. The germline CDR1 and CDR2 sequences are SNHLY and FYNNEI. The CDR3 sequence is 16 residues long. The receptor was derived from an adult in good health. The chain carries TRBV2 and TRBJ2-5; 7 bases align to TRBD2. The starting material was peripheral blood, obtained on day 0 of AZD1222 vaccination. In DNA form, the CDR3 reads TGTGCCAGCAGCGAATTTCTGGCGGGAGCGGAAAAGACCCAGTACTTC. It encodes CASSEFLAGAEKTQYF.